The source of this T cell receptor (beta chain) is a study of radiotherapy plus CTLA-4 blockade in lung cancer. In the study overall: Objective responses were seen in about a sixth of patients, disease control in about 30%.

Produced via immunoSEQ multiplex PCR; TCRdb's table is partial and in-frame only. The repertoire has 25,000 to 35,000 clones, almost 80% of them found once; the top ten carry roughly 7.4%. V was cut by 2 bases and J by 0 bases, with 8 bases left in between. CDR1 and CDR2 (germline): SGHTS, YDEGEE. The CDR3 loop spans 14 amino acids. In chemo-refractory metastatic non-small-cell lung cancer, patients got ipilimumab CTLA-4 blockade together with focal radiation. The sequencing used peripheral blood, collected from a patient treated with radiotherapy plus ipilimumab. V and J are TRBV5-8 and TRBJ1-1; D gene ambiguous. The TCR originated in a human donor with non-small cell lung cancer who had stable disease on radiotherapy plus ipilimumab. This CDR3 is CASSLGGLNTEAFF. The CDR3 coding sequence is TGTGCCAGCAGCTTAGGAGGGCTGAACACTGAAGCTTTCTTT.